The clone carrying this TCR beta chain was counted a few times. Its antigen is still unknown. Trimming removed 2 bases from V and 5 bases from J; junction bases left unmatched: 5. The CDR3 is 14 amino acids. Germline-derived CDR1 and CDR2 are GTSNPN and SVGIG (reference sequence). These data come from a study of T cell responses to AZD1222 COVID-19 vaccine. About the research overall: Both about-4-week and about-12-week second-dose recipients were combined. Whole-study results and caveats: Researchers report vaccine-associated CD4 TCRs spanning spike, with dominance at 160-218 and 743-854. The donor cohort was predominantly white British with a female majority, and clonal diversity may have been underestimated. Baseline serostatus was positive in only a handful of AZD1222 recipients.

The data were produced by immunoSEQ multiplex PCR, yet TCRdb's version contains in-frame clones alone and is incomplete. The data hold roughly 100,000 clones, with 86% observed a single time. The source material was peripheral blood, sampled on day 0 of AZD1222 vaccination. The rearrangement links TRBV30 to TRBJ1-1; 10 bases align to TRBD1. This clonotype was sampled from an adult in good health. In DNA, the CDR3 is TGTGCCTGGAGTCTAGGACAGGGGGAAACTGAAGCTTTCTTT. Its translation is CAWSLGQGETEAFF. The whole variable domain, remainder taken from reference TRBV30 and TRBJ1-1, is SQTIHQWPATLVQPVGSPLSLECTVEGTSNPNLYWYRQAAGRGLQLLFYSVGIGQISSEVPQNLSASRPQDRQFILSSKKLLLSDSGFYLCAWSLGQGETEAFFGQGTRLTVV.